A selection of T cell receptor beta chains follows, all from one sample in a study of beta chain features in type 1 diabetes. Clones were sequenced by immunoSEQ multiplex PCR, and TCRdb holds only the in-frame ones, with some missing. This table has about 150,000 clones, 10% appearing once. The material sequenced was central memory CD4+ T cells from blood. The receptor source for this set is a man between 25 and 39 years old with type 1 diabetes. Each CDR3 is given without its conserved first and last residue.

J gene: TRBJ2-3
V gene: TRBV29-1
CDR3 protein: SVFSGLDWGTDTQY

J gene: TRBJ2-4
V gene: TRBV28
CDR3 protein: ASSSPQGVLIQY

J gene: TRBJ2-2
V gene: TRBV9
CDR3 protein: ASSVGADRFTGELF

J gene: TRBJ2-7
V gene: TRBV5-6
CDR3 protein: ASSLQGLLSYEQY

J gene: TRBJ2-2
V gene: TRBV7-7
CDR3 protein: ASSYLTTGELF

J gene: TRBJ2-1
V gene: TRBV18
CDR3 protein: ASSSSPPSGVGVYNEQF

J gene: TRBJ1-2
V gene: TRBV6-4
CDR3 protein: ASSDGIKAGP

J gene: TRBJ2-3
V gene: TRBV14
CDR3 protein: ASSRILAGSTDTQY

J gene: TRBJ2-1
V gene: TRBV5-1
CDR3 protein: ASSSTSSGHYNEQF

J gene: TRBJ2-7
V gene: TRBV7-8
CDR3 protein: ASSRGVGTSGYEQY

J gene: TRBJ1-5
V gene: TRBV7-2
CDR3 protein: ASSLLHSNQPQH

J gene: TRBJ2-7
V gene: TRBV29-1
CDR3 protein: SVERFLQGAHEQY

J gene: TRBJ2-5
V gene: TRBV28
CDR3 protein: ASSLPDSNQETQY